This TCR beta chain is from a study of PD-1 blockade in classical Hodgkin lymphoma. Study-wide findings and caveats: Exclusion was the outcome for patients who began nivolumab under 1 year after ASCT. Newly diagnosed patients reportedly had lower baseline TCR diversity than healthy donors.

Remarks on this clone: Its antigen is currently unknown.

Noted time point: cycle 4 day 1 (C4D1), after more than five weeks of nivolumab. In every patient, relapse followed autologous stem cell transplantation, while exposure to brentuximab vedotin differed. V shed 4 bases, J shed 3 bases, and the junction held 4 bases outside the gene matches. Germline CDR1 and CDR2: MNHNS and SASEGT. The CDR3 length is 16 residues. The assay was immunoSEQ multiplex PCR, and TCRdb's table has in-frame clones only and misses some. Among about 7,200 clones listed, 65% to 85% were seen once. The sample in question was peripheral blood mononuclear cells (PBMCs), obtained before the fourth cycle of nivolumab. The chain joins TRBV6-1 to TRBJ1-6; 9 bases match TRBD1. The source is a human donor with classical Hodgkin lymphoma. CDR3 sequence (DNA): TGTGCCAGCAGTGGGGACAGGGAGAGCTATAATTCACCCCTCCACTTT. Its translation: CASSGDRESYNSPLHF.